The 2 T cell receptor beta chains reported below all come from one sample, sequenced in a study of T cell clusters in autoimmune cytopenias. TRB amplification used 250 ng of peripheral blood genomic DNA. TRB was amplified by touch-down multiplex PCR, primer pools A and B combined. With the multiplex PCR reads reprocessed, TCRdb shows one record per CDR3 protein and no DNA. The sample includes about 15,000 distinct CDR3 sequences. Sequencing was done on a sample of peripheral blood. These receptors were collected from a human donor with an autoimmune cytopenia or autoimmune hepatitis (not recorded which).

The chain carries TRBV6-5 and TRBJ2-7; TCRdb's assignment of TRBD1 cannot be checked, as there is no DNA. Germline values: CDR1 MNHEY, CDR2 SVGAGI. The CDR3 has 16 amino acids. The CDR3 sequence: CASSYSKPGGAREQYF.

This chain links TRBV6-5 with TRBJ2-1; checking the TCRdb D call of TRBD1 is not possible without DNA. Per the germline V gene, CDR1 is MNHEY and CDR2 is SVGAGI. The CDR3 runs 16 residues. CDR3 protein: CASSLSGGATYNEQFF.